The source of this TCR beta chain is a study of OX40 agonist ivuxolimab in advanced cancers. J gave up 7 bases and V 6 bases, and 13 bases lay outside the gene matches. Germline CDR1 and CDR2: SGHDT and YYEEEE. The CDR3 is made up of 15 amino acids. Sequencing used immunoSEQ multiplex PCR; TCRdb keeps in-frame clones, though not all of them. The sample contains tens of thousands of clones, less than 90% of which appear only once. This chain connects TRBV5-6 to TRBJ2-5; 9 bases fit TRBD2. Material: CD4+ or CD8+ T cells sorted from blood, obtained in a trial of the OX40 agonist ivuxolimab. The TCR comes from an adult with an advanced solid tumor such as melanoma, head and neck, liver or kidney cancer. CDR3: CASTAWGSGGWTQYF. In DNA, the CDR3 is TGTGCCAGCACCGCCTGGGGTAGCGGGGGTTGGACCCAGTACTTC.